The clone carrying this TCR beta chain was detected a few times. The entry originates in a study of human T cells and chemical hapten exposure. MiXCR was run by TCRdb on the RACE reads, yielding one entry per CDR3 protein. The table has some 330,000 distinct CDR3 sequences, about 5.4% seen once. Time point defined: pre-sensitization, week 0. Regarding treatment: therapeutic diphenylcyclopropenone sensitization with weekly scalp DPC. The study drew its donors from alopecia patients who were 18 to 70 years old and suitable for DPC. This CDR3 comprises 15 residues. Germline assignment: CDR1 SGHTA and CDR2 FQGNSA. V was clipped by 1 base and J by 4 bases, with 11 bases between them.

This TCR was sampled from a young woman with alopecia areata. Some clones in this sample may be carry-over from other donors' samples. The sample in question was whole blood, obtained in connection with sensitization to the hapten diphenylcyclopropenone (DPC). The rearrangement links TRBV7-2 to TRBJ1-5; D may be TRBD1 (6 bases). Here the CDR3 reads CASSLVVDRNQPQHF. CDR3 sequence (DNA): TGTGCCAGCAGCTTAGTAGTGGACAGAAATCAGCCCCAGCATTTT.